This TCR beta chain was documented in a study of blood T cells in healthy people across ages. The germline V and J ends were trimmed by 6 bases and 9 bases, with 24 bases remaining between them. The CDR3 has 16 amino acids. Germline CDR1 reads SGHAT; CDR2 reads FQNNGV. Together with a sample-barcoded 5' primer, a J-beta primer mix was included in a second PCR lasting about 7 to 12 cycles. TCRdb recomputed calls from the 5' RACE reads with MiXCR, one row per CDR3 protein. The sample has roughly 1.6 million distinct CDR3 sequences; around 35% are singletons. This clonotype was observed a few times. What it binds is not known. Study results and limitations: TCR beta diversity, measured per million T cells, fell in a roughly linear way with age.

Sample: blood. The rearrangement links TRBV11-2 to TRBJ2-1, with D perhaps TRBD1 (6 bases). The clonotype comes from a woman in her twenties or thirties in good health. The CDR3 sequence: CASRQVVGAGLGEQFF. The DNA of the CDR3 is TGTGCCAGCAGGCAGGTGGTGGGGGCAGGTTTGGGTGAGCAGTTCTTC.